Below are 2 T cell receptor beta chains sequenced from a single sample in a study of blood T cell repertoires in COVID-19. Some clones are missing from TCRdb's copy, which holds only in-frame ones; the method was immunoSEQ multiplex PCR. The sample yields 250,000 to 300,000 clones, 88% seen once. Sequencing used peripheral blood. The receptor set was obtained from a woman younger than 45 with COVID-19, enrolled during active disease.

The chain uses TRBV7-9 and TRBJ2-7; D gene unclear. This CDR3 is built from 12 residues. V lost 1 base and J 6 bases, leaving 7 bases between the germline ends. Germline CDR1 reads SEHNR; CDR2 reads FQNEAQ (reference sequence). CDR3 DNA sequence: TGTGCCAGCAGCTTAGAAGCTCCCGAGCAGTACTTC. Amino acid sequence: CASSLEAPEQYF. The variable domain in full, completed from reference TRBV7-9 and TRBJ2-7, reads DTGVSQNPRHKITKRGQNVTFRCDPISEHNRLYWYRQTLGQGPEFLTYFQNEAQLEKSRLLSDRFSAERPKGSFSTLEIQRTEQGDSAMYLCASSLEAPEQYFGPGTRLTVT.

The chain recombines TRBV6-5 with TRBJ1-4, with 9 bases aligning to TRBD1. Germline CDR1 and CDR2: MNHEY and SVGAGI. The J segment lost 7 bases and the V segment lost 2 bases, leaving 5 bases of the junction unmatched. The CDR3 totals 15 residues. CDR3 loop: CASSYDGQGSEKLFF. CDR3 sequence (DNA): TGTGCCAGCAGTTACGACGGACAGGGGAGTGAAAAACTGTTTTTT.